These T cell receptor beta chains were read from a single sample in a study of OX40 agonist ivuxolimab in advanced cancers. The data were produced by immunoSEQ multiplex PCR, yet TCRdb's version contains in-frame clones alone and is incomplete. The data show under 150,000 clones, 75% to 90% seen once. The sample in question was CD4+ or CD8+ T cells sorted from blood, obtained in a trial of the OX40 agonist ivuxolimab. Receptors originate from an adult with an advanced solid tumor such as melanoma, head and neck, liver or kidney cancer. CDR3s include the opening cysteine and the closing phenylalanine or tryptophan. A D gene is named only where the DNA matches it firmly. Expanded clones are given a class, and other clones once, few, many or no size at all.

D | size | J | V | DNA | CDR3
- | - | TRBJ1-2 | TRBV5-1 | TGCGCCAGCAGCTTGGTACAGGGTAACTATGGCTACACCTTC | CASSLVQGNYGYTF
TRBD2 | - | TRBJ2-7 | TRBV7-9 | TGTGCCAGCAGCTTAGGGCGGTTTGGCGGGGGACCTTCCTACGAGCAGTACTTC | CASSLGRFGGGPSYEQYF
TRBD1 | - | TRBJ1-3 | TRBV25-1 | TGTGCCAGCAGAGAGACAGGGCTCTTAGGAAACACCATATATTTT | CASRETGLLGNTIYF
- | - | TRBJ1-5 | TRBV10-3 | TGTGCCATCAGTGAGTTGGAAGGCGTTCAGCCCCAGCATTTT | CAISELEGVQPQHF
- | - | TRBJ1-5 | TRBV7-9 | TGTGCCAGCAGTTCCAGGGGCGACAATCAGCCCCAGCATTTT | CASSSRGDNQPQHF
- | - | TRBJ1-1 | TRBV29-1 | TGCAGCGTCATCCCGGGGCGAGATCTTGAAGCTTTCTTT | CSVIPGRDLEAFF
- | once | TRBJ2-3 | TRBV7-2 | TGTGCCAGCAGCTTAGAACAGATGAGGTATTTT | CASSLEQMRYF
- | - | TRBJ2-3 | TRBV5-1 | TGCGCCAGCAGCTTGCACTATAGCACAGATACGCAGTATTTT | CASSLHYSTDTQYF
TRBD1 | - | TRBJ2-7 | TRBV27 | TGTGCCAGCAGTTTATCAGTGACAGGGAGCTACGAGCAGTACTTC | CASSLSVTGSYEQYF
TRBD1 | - | TRBJ2-2 | TRBV28 | TGTGCCAGCAGTCAGACAGGGGGAAGAACCGGGGAGCTGTTTTTT | CASSQTGGRTGELFF
- | - | TRBJ2-3 | TRBV6-1 | TGTGCCAGCGGGACTCCCCTCACAGATACGCAGTATTTT | CASGTPLTDTQYF
- | - | TRBJ2-5 | TRBV5-1 | TGCGCCAGCAGCACGGACAGTCAGCCGGCCGGGGCCCAGTACTTC | CASSTDSQPAGAQYF
- | - | TRBJ1-5 | TRBV6-5 | TGTGCCAGCAGATCGGGACAAAATAGCAATCAGCCCCAGCATTTT | CASRSGQNSNQPQHF
- | - | TRBJ1-2 | TRBV15 | TGTGCCACCAGCAGAGACCCAACGGCGACCTCCCTGGGCTACACCTTC | CATSRDPTATSLGYTF
- | - | TRBJ1-6 | TRBV27 | TGTGCCAGCAGTCCGCCCCTCTCCTATAATTCACCCCTCCACTTT | CASSPPLSYNSPLHF
TRBD1 | - | TRBJ1-2 | TRBV6-5 | TGTGCCACCTCAGGGGGTAACTATGGCTACACCTTC | CATSGGNYGYTF
- | - | TRBJ2-5 | TRBV5-1 | TGCGCCAGCAAAGGCGATCCCCACCAAGAGACCCAGTACTTC | CASKGDPHQETQYF
TRBD2 | - | TRBJ2-7 | TRBV19 | TGTGCCAGTACCGGGGGGACCTACGAGCAGTACTTC | CASTGGTYEQYF
TRBD1 | once | TRBJ2-1 | TRBV7-8 | TGTGCCAGCAGTCCTAGAGGGACAGGGAGGAATGAGCAGTTCTTC | CASSPRGTGRNEQFF
- | - | TRBJ1-1 | TRBV10-3 | TGTGCCATCAGTGTGGACACCGGTAACACTGAAGCTTTCTTT | CAISVDTGNTEAFF
TRBD1 | - | TRBJ1-1 | TRBV30 | TGTGCCTGGACGCTGTACAGGGGCACTGAAGCTTTCTTT | CAWTLYRGTEAFF
- | once | TRBJ2-2 | TRBV28 | TGTGCCAGCAGCAGTTCTGGGGATCCGAACACCGGGGAGCTGTTTTTT | CASSSSGDPNTGELFF
- | once | TRBJ2-5 | TRBV5-1 | TGCGCCAGCAGCCCCCTAGAGGGGCCGAGGAAGACCCGGTACTTC | CASSPLEGPRKTRYF
- | - | TRBJ1-2 | TRBV5-1 | TGCGCCAGCAGCTCACCAGGGGATGGCTACACCTTC | CASSSPGDGYTF
TRBD1 | - | TRBJ1-4 | TRBV6-5 | TGTGCCAGCAGTATGGACAGGGTAACTAATGAAAAACTGTTTTTT | CASSMDRVTNEKLFF
TRBD2 | - | TRBJ2-7 | TRBV7-2 | TGTGCCAGCAGCTTAGGCGGGGGGCCCTACGAGCAGTACTTC | CASSLGGGPYEQYF
- | - | TRBJ2-6 | TRBV30 | TGTGCCTGGAGTGTAGGGGGGACAAATGTCCTGACTTTC | CAWSVGGTNVLTF
- | - | TRBJ2-7 | TRBV10-3 | TGTGCCATCAGAAATAGGGGGGCCCAAGAGCAGTACTTC | CAIRNRGAQEQYF
- | - | TRBJ2-2 | TRBV4-3 | TGCGCCAGCAGCCAAGCAAACCGTCCCAACGGGGAGCTGTTTTTT | CASSQANRPNGELFF
TRBD1 | - | TRBJ1-3 | TRBV28 | TGTGCCAGCAGCCCCGGACAGGGGGCCGAAAACACCATATATTTT | CASSPGQGAENTIYF
- | once | TRBJ1-6 | TRBV19 | TGTGCCAGCGCCGGGGGAGGAAGAAATAATTCACCCCTCCACTTT | CASAGGGRNNSPLHF
- | - | TRBJ1-6 | TRBV6-5 | TGTGCCAGCAGTTACGAGGGTAATTCACCCCTCCACTTT | CASSYEGNSPLHF
- | - | TRBJ2-3 | TRBV18 | TGTGCCAGCTCACGGGATACTCACTTCACAGATACGCAGTATTTT | CASSRDTHFTDTQYF
TRBD1 | - | TRBJ2-2 | TRBV11-2 | TGTGCCAGCAGCTTAGCCGGGACAGACCCTCTCCAGGAGCTGTTTTTT | CASSLAGTDPLQELFF
- | - | TRBJ2-1 | TRBV7-9 | TGTGCCAGCAGCTTAGGTGCGCCTCCCAGTGAGCAGTTCTTC | CASSLGAPPSEQFF
- | - | TRBJ2-3 | TRBV30 | TGTGCCAATACAGGGTTGGGGGATACGCAGTATTTT | CANTGLGDTQYF
TRBD2 | - | TRBJ2-2 | TRBV30 | TGTGCCTGGAGTTCTACCCGGACTAGCGGGGGGACCTCCGGGGAGCTGTTTTTT | CAWSSTRTSGGTSGELFF
TRBD1 | - | TRBJ1-4 | TRBV2 | TGTGCCAGCAGTGAAGGGCAGGGGGGTGAAAAACTGTTTTTT | CASSEGQGGEKLFF
- | - | TRBJ1-6 | TRBV5-8 | TGTGCCAGCAGCTTTCGTTCACCCCTCCACTTT | CASSFRSPLHF
- | - | TRBJ2-5 | TRBV29-1 | TGCAGCGTTGATAGGGTAGAGACCCAGTACTTC | CSVDRVETQYF
TRBD1 | - | TRBJ1-1 | TRBV9 | TGTGCCAGCAGCGCAACTAGAATCGGGACAGGGAACACTGAAGCTTTCTTT | CASSATRIGTGNTEAFF
- | - | TRBJ1-1 | TRBV5-1 | TGCGCCAGCAGCTTGGACAGGGCGGGCACTGAAGCTTTCTTT | CASSLDRAGTEAFF
- | - | TRBJ2-1 | TRBV30 | TGTGCCTGGAGCACTTACGATGAGCAGTTCTTC | CAWSTYDEQFF
- | - | TRBJ1-2 | TRBV7-2 | TGTGCCAGCAGGACAGGTGTTGGCTATGGCTACACCTTC | CASRTGVGYGYTF
TRBD1 | - | TRBJ2-2 | TRBV7-2 | TGTGCCAGCAGCCCGGGACAGGGCACCGGGGAGCTGTTTTTT | CASSPGQGTGELFF
- | - | TRBJ2-7 | TRBV5-1 | TGCGCCAGCAGCTCTGACCTTACCTACGAGCAGTACTTC | CASSSDLTYEQYF
- | - | TRBJ2-3 | TRBV23-1 | TGCGCCAGCCTTCTTGTGGTTCCAGATACGCAGTATTTT | CASLLVVPDTQYF
- | once | TRBJ2-5 | TRBV9 | TGTGCCAGCAGCGAGCCCGCCGGAGAGACCCAGTACTTC | CASSEPAGETQYF
- | - | TRBJ1-2 | TRBV19 | TGTGCCAGTAAGATGGGGAAGGGGACCCTCTATGGCTACACCTTC | CASKMGKGTLYGYTF
- | - | TRBJ2-1 | TRBV7-2 | TGTGCCAGCAGCCGAGGGGGAGGGGACATTTTTAATGAGCAGTTCTTC | CASSRGGGDIFNEQFF
- | - | TRBJ1-1 | TRBV28 | TGTGCCAGCAGTTTGTCAGGTTATCCTATTGCTGAAGCTTTCTTT | CASSLSGYPIAEAFF
- | - | TRBJ2-3 | TRBV7-9 | TGTGCCAGCAGCTTAGCGCTGGGTTCCACAGATACGCAGTATTTT | CASSLALGSTDTQYF